This entry is about one T cell receptor beta chain. Antigen unknown. TCRdb's copy holds only in-frame clones and misses some; the assay was immunoSEQ multiplex PCR. The sample lists about 48,000 clones; 75% to 90% were seen once. Germline assignment: CDR1 MNHNS and CDR2 SASEGT. This CDR3 region has 14 residues. The ends lost 6 bases at V and 3 bases at J; junction bases unmatched: 7. This sample is part of a study of OX40 agonist ivuxolimab in advanced cancers. Study-level information: Dosing consisted of intravenous ivuxolimab at 0.01 to 10 mg/kg every 2 weeks. Aged about 20 to 80 with a mean of approximately 57 years, they were more than 80% male.

Findings of the study overall: At doses 0.1 to 3.0 mg/kg, CD4+ and CD8+ clones expanded. There were, on average, more expanded clones in CD8+ T cells than in CD4+.

The material sequenced was CD4+ or CD8+ T cells sorted from blood, taken in a trial of the OX40 agonist ivuxolimab. The genes are TRBV6-1 and TRBJ1-2; 7 nucleotides match TRBD1. This receptor was taken from an adult with an advanced solid tumor such as melanoma, head and neck, liver or kidney cancer. The CDR3 bases are TGTGCCAGCAGCGATACAGGGGCGGACTATGGCTACACCTTC. This translates into CASSDTGADYGYTF.